These 10 T cell receptor beta chains came from one sample sequenced in a study of T cell repertoires in cytomegalovirus infection. In TCRdb, the reads were re-called with MiXCR into one record per CDR3 protein. This table holds 300,000 to 400,000 distinct CDR3 sequences, around 18% found once. The material sequenced was PBMCs. The receptors were gathered from a human donor in good health (CMV status not recorded). Some clones in this sample may be carry-over from other donors' samples.

There are many counts of this clonotype. The chain combines TRBV6-1 with TRBJ2-3; 7 bases fit TRBD2. The germline V gene encodes CDR1 MNHNS and CDR2 SASEGT. With V trimmed by 3 bases and J by 5 bases, 11 bases remained unmatched. The CDR3 runs 16 residues. The CDR3 sequence: CASSEGFGEGRDTQYF. The CDR3 region has the DNA TGTGCCAGCAGTGAGGGTTTCGGGGAGGGCCGAGATACGCAGTATTTT.

The chain combines TRBV19 with TRBJ2-6; possibly TRBD2 for D (5 bases). V was trimmed by 7 bases and J by 0 bases, leaving 16 bases between them. CDR3 length: 17 residues. Germline V gene sequence: CDR1 LNHDA, CDR2 SQIVND (reference sequence). CDR3 sequence (DNA): TGTGCCAGTACCTCCCCCGGACTTTCCTCTGGGGCCAACGTCCTGACTTTC. This sequence encodes CASTSPGLSSGANVLTF.

This clonotype has ten or more counts. The chain carries TRBV7-2 and TRBJ2-1; 9 nucleotides align to TRBD2. V lost 7 bases to trimming and J lost 9 bases; unmatched junction nucleotides: 13. CDR1 is SGHTA, CDR2 FQGNSA, per germline. The CDR3 sequence is 15 residues long. The CDR3 nucleotides are TGTGCCAGCACCTGGGGACTAGCAGTCGTTGGTGAGCAGTTCTTC. It encodes CASTWGLAVVGEQFF.

This clonotype was counted between two and nine times. The gene calls are TRBV19 and TRBJ2-1; no reliable D call. This CDR3 is built from 13 residues. V lost 7 bases, J lost 9 bases, and 16 bases lay in between. Germline loops: CDR1 LNHDA, CDR2 SQIVND (reference sequence). CDR3 sequence: CASMASPSGEQFF. The CDR3 region has the DNA TGTGCCAGTATGGCTAGTCCGTCAGGTGAGCAGTTCTTC.

This sequence joins TRBV15 and TRBJ2-7; 8 nucleotides agree with TRBD2. In germline, CDR1 is LNHNV, CDR2 YYDKDF (reference sequence). The J segment lost 3 bases and the V segment lost 6 bases, leaving 7 bases of the junction unmatched. CDR3 length: 14 amino acids. The CDR3 loop reads CATSEGLVVYEQYF. The CDR3 coding sequence is TGTGCCACCAGTGAGGGACTAGTGGTCTACGAGCAGTACTTC.

In its sample, this clonotype was seen many times. The chain carries TRBV7-9 and TRBJ2-7; D gene unclear. Per the germline V gene, CDR1 is SEHNR and CDR2 is FQNEAQ (reference sequence). The V gene lost 5 bases and the J gene lost 4 bases, with 15 bases spanning the gap. The CDR3 contains 14 residues. The CDR3 region is CASSTTQLKYEQYF. CDR3 coding DNA: TGTGCCAGCAGCACCACCCAGCTGAAATACGAGCAGTACTTC.

This clonotype was counted a few times. Compared with germline, one end of the junction differs, possibly owing to a read error. The chain uses TRBV2 and TRBJ2-7; no firm D call. Germline CDR1 SNHLY, CDR2 FYNNEI. The CDR3 has 13 residues. CDR3 in amino acids: CASTERASYEQYF. The CDR3 nucleotides read TGTGCCAGCACTGAACGGGCATCCTACGAGCAGTACTTC.

The rearrangement uses TRBV29-1 and TRBJ1-1, with TRBD1 identical over 10 bases. J gave up 7 bases and V 4 bases, and 3 bases lay outside the gene matches. The CDR3 spans 12 residues. Germline V gene data show CDR1 as SQVTM and CDR2 as ANQGSEA. CDR3 in DNA: TGCAGCGTTGCGGGACAGGGGTTTGAAGCTTTCTTT. Amino acid sequence: CSVAGQGFEAFF.

This clonotype came up many times. Here the CDR3 DNA reads TGTGCCAGCAGCTTAGTCGGGGGCTTGGGTTCACCCCTCCACTTT. As protein: CASSLVGGLGSPLHF. This chain joins TRBV7-2 and TRBJ1-6; D possibly corresponds to TRBD1 (6 bases). Trimming took 1 base from V and 9 from J, leaving 13 bases between them. Looked up from germline, CDR1 is SGHTA and CDR2 is FQGNSA. The CDR3 runs 15 residues.

This sequence joins TRBV28 and TRBJ1-1; tentatively, D is TRBD1 (6 bases). The V gene's germline CDR1 is MDHEN and CDR2 SYDVKM. The CDR3 spans 13 residues. V lost 10 bases to trimming and J lost 8 bases, with 20 bases between them. The CDR3 region has the DNA TGTGCCACCGCCACTTCCGACAGGAACGAAGCTTTCTTT. This gives the protein CATATSDRNEAFF.